The entry that follows covers one TCR beta chain sequence. In the study's own analysis: By means of reference gene primer amplification, nucleated cell counts were estimated. Only in-frame clones appear in the TCRdb table, and some are missing; sequencing was by immunoSEQ multiplex PCR. That table furnishes V, J and clone size, whereas the DNA furnished D and trimming. The table includes a few hundred thousand clones, about 82% detected once. The data were taken from a study of blood T cell repertoires in COVID-19. Study context: Samples representing acute and convalescent COVID-19 were sourced from the United States, Italy and Spain. PBMCs, B-cell-depleted T cells, or T cells provided the cDNA or gDNA that made up the material.

Source material: peripheral blood. The receptor was derived from a man aged 80 or over with acute or convalescent COVID-19.

The DNA of the CDR3 is TGTGCCAGCAGTGAACTCGGCGGGAGGGCCAGAGATACGCAGTATTTT. Protein product: CASSELGGRARDTQYF. The chain couples TRBV6-1 to TRBJ2-3, with 9 bases lining up with TRBD2. Looked up from germline, CDR1 is MNHNS and CDR2 is SASEGT. Losses at the gene ends were 2 bases for V and 5 bases for J; bases not matched to a gene: 8. CDR3 length equals 16 residues.